This T cell receptor (beta chain) was identified during a study of blood T cell repertoires in COVID-19. The overall study: Collection of acute and convalescent COVID-19 samples took place in the United States, Italy and Spain. In each case, the material was cDNA or gDNA derived from T cells, B-cell-depleted T cells, or PBMCs.

The V gene's germline CDR1 is SGHRS and CDR2 YFSETQ. The CDR3 has 16 amino acids. Trimming cost V 2 bases and J 6 bases; bases outside gene matches: 7. In the source study's methods: The authors estimated nucleated cell counts from reference gene primer amplification. The repertoire was sequenced with immunoSEQ multiplex PCR; TCRdb's copy has only in-frame clones and lacks some. From that table come the V and J calls and clone size; the DNA was used to work out D and trimming. The sample lists 310,000 or so clones, around 83% occurring once. The origin of this receptor is a woman in her 50s with acute or convalescent COVID-19. The sequencing input was peripheral blood. This sequence joins TRBV5-1 and TRBJ2-3, with 12 bases identical to TRBD1. CDR3 loop: CASSLSGTGGSDTQYF. As DNA, the CDR3 is TGCGCCAGCAGCTTAAGCGGGACAGGGGGCTCGGATACGCAGTATTTT.